Below, 28 T cell receptor beta chains from the same sample are listed, as sequenced in a study of blood T cell repertoires in COVID-19. The repertoire was sequenced with immunoSEQ multiplex PCR; TCRdb's copy has only in-frame clones and lacks some. The data show 150,000 or so clones, with roughly 90% seen just once and 3.5% to 4% held by the top ten. The material sequenced was peripheral blood. The receptors were gathered from a woman aged 70 to 79 with acute or convalescent COVID-19.

The chain employs TRBV5-4 and TRBJ1-2; no firm D call. The CDR3 consists of 13 residues. The germline V gene encodes CDR1 SGHNT and CDR2 YYREEE (reference sequence). Trimming took 4 bases from V and 5 from J, leaving 12 bases between them. The DNA of the CDR3 is TGTGCCAGCAGCAGAGATCGGGATTATGGCTACACCTTC. It translates to CASSRDRDYGYTF. Supplemented by reference TRBV5-4 and TRBJ1-2, the full variable domain reads ETGVTQSPTHLIKTRGQQVTLRCSSQSGHNTVSWYQQALGQGPQFIFQYYREEENGRGNFPPRFSGLQFPNYSSELNVNALELDDSALYLCASSRDRDYGYTFGSGTRLTVV.

V is TRBV28 and J is TRBJ2-1, with 7 bases fitting TRBD2. The germline V gene has CDR1 MDHEN and CDR2 SYDVKM. V gave up 5 bases and J gave up 6 bases; unmatched junction bases: 13. The CDR3 is 16 amino acids. Written as DNA, the CDR3 is TGTGCCAGCAGTACTGCGGGGGTAAATAACGGCAATGAGCAGTTCTTC. Translation gives CASSTAGVNNGNEQFF.

The CDR3 spells CATSDLAPGQGATGELFF. In DNA form, the CDR3 reads TGTGCCACCAGTGATTTGGCCCCTGGACAGGGGGCGACCGGGGAGCTGTTTTTT. This rearrangement joins TRBV24-1 to TRBJ2-2, with 11 bases matching TRBD1. Trimming at V came to 0 bases and at J to 5 bases, leaving 7 bases not matched to a gene. The CDR3 is 18 amino acids. Germline-derived CDR1 and CDR2 are KGHDR and SFDVKD.

The rearrangement joins TRBV2 to TRBJ2-2; 9 bases are a match to TRBD1. The ends lost 6 bases at V and 5 bases at J; junction bases unmatched: 7. The CDR3 loop spans 15 amino acids. Germline V CDR1 and CDR2: SNHLY, FYNNEI. Here the CDR3 reads CASRKPGQGTGELFF. The CDR3 coding sequence is TGTGCCAGCAGGAAACCGGGACAGGGAACCGGGGAGCTGTTTTTT.

This clone came up a few times. The chain uses TRBV7-8 and TRBJ1-6, with D perhaps matching TRBD1 (6 bases). Germline loops: CDR1 SGHVS, CDR2 FQNEAQ. V shed 4 bases and J shed 16 bases, with 17 bases lying between them. The CDR3 has 13 residues. This CDR3 is CASSSRVGQLLHF. CDR3 nucleotide sequence: TGTGCCAGCAGCTCACGGGTCGGACAGTTACTCCACTTT. The full variable domain, rest sourced from reference TRBV7-8 and TRBJ1-6, is GAGVSQSPRYKVAKRGQDVALRCDPISGHVSLFWYQQALGQGPEFLTYFQNEAQLDKSGLPSDRFFAERPEGSVSTLKIQRTQQEDSAVYLCASSSRVGQLLHFGNGTRLTVT.

This clone was counted once. The chain has TRBV6-1 and TRBJ2-7, with 7 bases identical to TRBD2. This CDR3 region has 15 residues. Losses at the gene ends were 1 base for V and 3 bases for J; bases not matched to a gene: 6. Germline CDR1 MNHNS, CDR2 SASEGT. The CDR3 reads CASSEEGGRNYEQYF. The DNA for the CDR3 is TGTGCCAGCAGTGAAGAAGGCGGGAGAAACTACGAGCAGTACTTC.

Here the CDR3 reads CASSHGPRESGKLFF. The CDR3 DNA sequence: TGTGCCAGCAGCCACGGACCGAGGGAAAGTGGAAAACTGTTTTTT. The chain has TRBV7-3 and TRBJ1-4; no clear D gene. V lost 5 bases, J lost 10 bases, and 20 bases lay in between. The CDR3 contains 15 residues. The germline CDR1 and CDR2 sequences are SGHTA and FQGTGA.

This rearrangement joins TRBV7-9 to TRBJ1-1; 10 nucleotides agree with TRBD1. CDR3 length: 12 amino acids. Germline assignment: CDR1 SEHNR and CDR2 FQNEAQ (reference sequence). The V segment lost 8 bases and the J segment 6 bases; nucleotides outside the gene matches: 3. In DNA, the CDR3 is TGTGCCAGCGGGACAGGGGTCCCTGAAGCTTTCTTT. It translates to CASGTGVPEAFF.

J is TRBJ2-1 and V is TRBV19, with 13 bases matching TRBD2. The CDR3 contains 15 residues. CDR1 is LNHDA, CDR2 SQIVND, per germline (reference sequence). The trim removed 6 bases at V and 4 bases at J, leaving 3 bases unmatched. As DNA, the CDR3 is TGTGCCAGTAGCCGGACTAGCGGGAGTTACAATGAGCAGTTCTTC. Translating gives CASSRTSGSYNEQFF.

This chain uses TRBV9 with TRBJ2-2; TRBD1 matches 7 bases. V lost 0 bases, J lost 4 bases, and 3 bases stayed unmatched. The length of the CDR3 is 15 residues. The germline CDR1 and CDR2 sequences are SGDLS and YYNGEE. This CDR3 is CASSVVGGSTGELFF. The CDR3 DNA is TGTGCCAGCAGCGTAGTAGGGGGCAGCACCGGGGAGCTGTTTTTT.

The chain combines TRBV2 with TRBJ1-5; D remains ambiguous. Per the germline V gene, CDR1 is SNHLY and CDR2 is FYNNEI. Trimming took off 2 bases at V and 7 bases at J, with 12 bases between the two ends. There are 14 residues in the CDR3. This CDR3 reads CASSERGVGQPQHF. The CDR3 DNA reads as TGTGCCAGCAGTGAACGGGGAGTGGGACAGCCCCAGCATTTT.

The table lists this clone with a few counts. The chain combines TRBV12-3 or TRBV12-4 with TRBJ1-1; 8 bases map to TRBD1. The CDR3 contains 13 residues. Trimming removed 5 bases from V and 7 bases from J; junction bases left unmatched: 6. The CDR3 DNA is TGTGCCAGCAGTCTCCAGGGGGCCGGTGAAGCTTTCTTT. As protein: CASSLQGAGEAFF.

V usage is TRBV7-2 and J usage is TRBJ2-1; 9 positions match TRBD2. In germline, CDR1 is SGHTA, CDR2 FQGNSA. The CDR3 length is 16 residues. Trimming took 2 bases from V and 5 from J; bases not matched to a gene: 7. The CDR3 DNA follows: TGTGCCAGCAGCTTAATGGCGGGAGGGCCGAACAATGAGCAGTTCTTC. Translating it yields CASSLMAGGPNNEQFF.

This clone was seen only a few times. The gene calls are TRBV4-3 and TRBJ1-2; D gene uncertain. The germline V gene has CDR1 LGHNA and CDR2 YSLEER. The CDR3 runs 14 residues. Trimming left V 0 bases short and J 3 bases short, with 8 bases between. CDR3: CASSQDWLDYGYTF. The CDR3 bases are TGCGCCAGCAGCCAAGATTGGCTGGACTATGGCTACACCTTC.

The chain combines TRBV5-1 with TRBJ1-1; 11 bases fit TRBD1. CDR3 length: 15 residues. The V gene end was trimmed by 3 bases and the J gene end by 8 bases; junction bases not matched to a gene: 9. Looked up from germline, CDR1 is SGHRS and CDR2 is YFSETQ. Here the CDR3 reads CASSYLGQGAREAFF. The DNA for the CDR3 is TGCGCCAGCAGCTACCTAGGACAGGGGGCTCGGGAAGCTTTCTTT.

This clone was seen just once. This chain joins TRBV27 and TRBJ1-4; 10 bases agree with TRBD1. The CDR3 runs 14 residues. In germline, CDR1 is MNHEY, CDR2 SMNVEV (reference sequence). The V segment lost 6 bases and the J segment 8 bases; nucleotides outside the gene matches: 6. For the CDR3, the DNA is TGTGCCAGCAGGTCGACAGGGGGCCGGGAAAAACTGTTTTTT. It codes for CASRSTGGREKLFF.

The chain employs TRBV27 and TRBJ2-7; D is perhaps TRBD1 (5 bases). V dropped 5 bases and J dropped 3 bases, with 14 bases sitting between them. The V gene's germline CDR1 is MNHEY and CDR2 SMNVEV (reference sequence). The CDR3 is 14 residues long. The CDR3 DNA is TGTGCCAGCAGTCCGGACACCCTATACTACGAGCAGTACTTC. Translating gives CASSPDTLYYEQYF.

This sequence joins TRBV6-6 and TRBJ2-5, with D hard to call. Germline-derived CDR1 and CDR2 are MNHNY and SVGAGI (reference sequence). Trimming removed 7 bases from V and 5 bases from J, with 17 bases in between. The CDR3 is 14 residues long. The chain's CDR3 is CASTGGPRRETQYF. DNA of the CDR3: TGTGCCAGCACGGGTGGCCCAAGGCGGGAGACCCAGTACTTC.

The genes are TRBV10-3 and TRBJ2-6, with 8 bases aligning to TRBD1. CDR1 is ENHRY, CDR2 SYGVKD, per germline. The trim removed 7 bases at V and 0 bases at J, leaving 26 bases unmatched. This CDR3 spans 23 amino acids. The CDR3 DNA is TGTGCCATCAACGATAAACGAGACAGGGGTGGGCCCTTCCTAACCTCTGGGGCCAACGTCCTGACTTTC. Its translation is CAINDKRDRGGPFLTSGANVLTF.

CDR3 residues: CASSRDRHTEAFF. The CDR3 bases are TGTGCCAGCAGTCGGGACAGACACACTGAAGCTTTCTTT. This chain links TRBV6-5 with TRBJ1-1; 7 bases agree with TRBD1. V trimming: 5 bases; J trimming: 3 bases; junction bases outside the gene matches: 3. The germline CDR1 and CDR2 sequences are MNHEY and SVGAGI. The CDR3 is 13 residues long.

This chain connects TRBV7-2 to TRBJ2-1; D is ambiguous. CDR1 and CDR2 from the germline V gene are SGHTA and FQGNSA. The CDR3 has 16 residues. V was shortened by 0 bases and J by 0 bases, with 9 bases between the two germline ends. As DNA, the CDR3 is TGTGCCAGCAGCTTAGCGGCTAGTGCCTCCTACAATGAGCAGTTCTTC. This codes for CASSLAASASYNEQFF.

The chain carries TRBV29-1 and TRBJ2-7, with D perhaps TRBD2 (7 bases). The V and J ends lost 5 bases and 1 base respectively, with 18 bases between them. CDR1 is SQVTM, CDR2 ANQGSEA, per germline. The CDR3 sequence is 15 residues long. CDR3 in DNA: TGCAGCGTTTTCTCACTAGCGAGGGGGTCCTACGAGCAGTACTTC. Protein sequence: CSVFSLARGSYEQYF.

This chain uses TRBV5-4 with TRBJ1-2, with a tentative D call TRBD1 (6 bases). V lost 4 bases, J lost 2 bases, and 12 bases lay in between. CDR3 length: 14 residues. Germline-derived CDR1 and CDR2 are SGHNT and YYREEE (reference sequence). The CDR3 reads CASSLDRRNYGYTF. DNA for the CDR3: TGTGCCAGCAGCCTTGACAGGCGAAACTATGGCTACACCTTC.

This chain links TRBV6-4 with TRBJ2-7, with TRBD1 matching over 9 bases. Trimming removed 7 bases from V and 7 bases from J; junction bases left unmatched: 14. Germline V gene lookup returns CDR1 MRHNA and CDR2 SNTAGT. This CDR3 has 15 residues. For the CDR3, the DNA is TGTGCCAGCACCAGGGACAGGGTGCCGGTGGGGGAGCAGTACTTC. Protein sequence: CASTRDRVPVGEQYF.

This sequence joins TRBV29-1 and TRBJ2-7; TRBD2 aligns across 7 bases. The CDR3 has 14 amino acids. The germline V gene has CDR1 SQVTM and CDR2 ANQGSEA. J gave up 3 bases and V 4 bases, and 9 bases lay outside the gene matches. CDR3 residues: CSVGWSSGNYEQYF. Written as DNA, the CDR3 is TGCAGCGTTGGTTGGTCCAGCGGGAACTACGAGCAGTACTTC.

The genes are TRBV4-2 and TRBJ1-2; 9 bases match TRBD1. The CDR3 loop spans 16 amino acids. Trimming cost V 7 bases and J 4 bases; bases outside gene matches: 13. The germline V gene has CDR1 LGHNA and CDR2 YNFKEQ. The CDR3 sequence: CASTTTQTGGPYGYTF. The CDR3 nucleotides are TGTGCCAGCACCACCACCCAAACAGGGGGCCCCTATGGCTACACCTTC.

The chain combines TRBV18 with TRBJ2-7, with 7 bases that match TRBD2. This CDR3 comprises 13 residues. The V segment lost 3 bases and the J segment 5 bases; nucleotides outside the gene matches: 4. The germline V gene encodes CDR1 KGHSH and CDR2 LQKENI. DNA for the CDR3: TGTGCCAGCTCACCCCCGGGGGGAGACGAGCAGTACTTC. Amino acids: CASSPPGGDEQYF.

The chain recombines TRBV19 with TRBJ2-2; the D gene is possibly TRBD1 (6 bases). The V and J ends lost 5 bases and 1 base respectively, with 20 bases between them. This CDR3 comprises 18 residues. The germline V gene has CDR1 LNHDA and CDR2 SQIVND (reference sequence). The CDR3 loop reads CASSLSPGHPMNTGELFF. The DNA for the CDR3 is TGTGCCAGTAGTCTCTCGCCGGGACACCCCATGAACACCGGGGAGCTGTTTTTT.